This T cell receptor beta chain was identified during a study of T cell responses to AZD1222 COVID-19 vaccine (TCRdb year 2021). As for the study more broadly: Because spike-specific TCR depth and breadth did not differ between the two schedules, AZD1222 recipients who got a second dose at roughly 4 weeks were pooled with those who got a second dose at roughly 12 weeks. A total of more than 230 trial participants underwent TCR sequencing, of whom about 210 had received two doses of AZD1222 and around 26 had received two doses of the MenACWY control vaccine. Trial participants were enrolled by age into 18-55, 56-69 and 70-plus year subgroups, with 148, 28 and 57 TCR-sequenced participants respectively. What the study reported, not specific to this receptor: The vaccine-associated CD4 TCRs covered the entire spike protein, and the dominant responses fell in regions 160-218 and 743-854. Because no samples from the day 14 peak response were available, repertoires could be characterized only after the peak T cell response. Participants were mostly white British, with more females than males. The authors suggested clonal diversity may have been underestimated. Only a handful of AZD1222 recipients were SARS-CoV-2 seropositive at baseline, limiting conclusions about previously exposed vaccinees. Spike-specific TCR breadth and depth rose significantly after two AZD1222 doses compared with day 0 and with MenACWY recipients. Reportedly, almost half of the unique spike-specific TCRs recognized epitopes lying outside the regions that are mutated in the B.1.351 and B.1.1.7 variants. In the small 56-69-year group, the increase in depth fell short of significance, most likely because of low power.

In the paper's terms, the time point label means: baseline before first vaccination. Vaccinee samples came from UK trials COV001 and COV002, including a single-blind randomized controlled phase 2/3 trial of AZD1222 (ChAdOx1 nCoV-19) in healthy adults. For TCRbeta chain sequencing, PBMC samples from trial participants were taken at day 0 and at day 28 after the second dose. A word on this clone: Its antigen remains undetermined. No quality values exist for individual bases; no much larger clone is one base distant.

The CDR3 regions of human TCRbeta chains were analyzed by immunosequencing. In the authors' own workflow: Repertoire TCRs were checked for matches against a reference library of SARS-CoV-2-specific TCRs that had been generated using the MIRA antigen-specificity platform. Breadth was defined as the fraction of unique TCRs that were SARS-CoV-2-associated. Depth was defined as the fraction of total T cells that were SARS-CoV-2-associated. Each spike-specific TCR was assigned to its reactive spike region and to a CD4 or CD8 class using the MIRA data. Log10-transformed breadth and depth values were compared by one-way ANOVA with Sidak's multiple comparisons tests. Not all clones reach the TCRdb copy of this immuneACCESS table, which keeps in-frame sequences only. Checked studies attribute under half of the gap to unresolved V genes and leave the rest unexplained. That table supplies the V and J calls and clone size; D and trimming were determined from the DNA. For this sample there are 110,000 to 150,000 clones; around 91% appear just once. The top ten hold 4.7% of the sample.

Cut back by 7 bases and 2 bases, the V and J ends lie 15 bases apart. Measured from the cysteine to the phenylalanine, the CDR3 is 15 residues long. Only CDR3 DNA is held: 45 bases, read in frame from base 1. Sequences MNHEY (CDR1) and SVGAGI (CDR2) are obtained from the germline V gene. This TCR was recovered from an adult in good health. Specimen: peripheral blood, collected on day 0 of AZD1222 vaccination. The chain joins TRBV6-5 to TRBJ1-3; the D segment cannot be called with confidence. The CDR3 sequence is CASTLRTAAGNTIYF. The base sequence is TGTGCCAGCACTCTAAGGACCGCTGCTGGAAACACCATATATTTT.